This T cell receptor beta chain was sequenced in a study of beta chain features in type 1 diabetes (dated by TCRdb to 2016 to 2019). Turning to the overall study: Mean age, gender distribution, total cell number and subset yield were not different between patients and healthy donors. A total of about 110 million sorted cells were examined across all samples, and the number of cells per subset was strongly correlated with RNA yield. The study compared TCRB repertoires of sorted circulating CD4+ T cell subsets between recently diagnosed type 1 diabetes patients and matched healthy donors. Whereas all 30 or so donors provided naive and central memory subsets, regulatory and stem cell-like memory subsets were isolated from just 8 patients and about 8 healthy donors. Broad study findings and their caveats: Type 1 diabetes patients showed a moderate but significant shortening of TCRB CDR3 length in all four CD4+ subsets. Fewer insertions and more nucleotide deletions at VDJ recombination sites were observed in patients with type 1 diabetes, implying thymic rearrangement abnormalities. Shorter templates might be favored by PCR, yet because patient and control samples were amplified and corrected together, any such skew would affect both groups equally. Only small numbers of individuals were included in the HLA sub-analyses, which left unresolved whether HLA type had any influence on TCRB rearrangement. Naive, central memory and regulatory TCRB repertoires appeared to be more similar among patients than among healthy donors. Because cDNA was sequenced instead of genomic DNA, activated cells with high expression could be over-represented, although the groups did not differ in activation or CD3 levels.

The germline ends are 15 bases apart after V is trimmed by 7 bases and J by 1 base. The CDR1 and CDR2 encoded by the germline V gene are MNHNS and SASEGT. The CDR3 contains 15 residues, cysteine and phenylalanine counted. Only CDR3 DNA remains: 45 bases, in frame from the first base. Concerning this clone itself: The antigen this receptor binds is unknown. Per-base quality was not reported, and no clone a single base away is much larger than it.

Each donor gave one peripheral blood draw, averaging about 120 mL, which was collected into heparinised tubes. A BD FACSAria II and a panel including CD45RO, CCR7, CD25, CD127, CD95 and CD27 were used to sort naive, central memory, regulatory and stem cell-like memory CD4+ T cells. Purity was above 95% for every sorted population. PBMCs were isolated right away by Lymphoprep density gradient centrifugation and were stained directly, without culture. Samples were stained and sorted in pairs, with one healthy donor and one patient per experiment, so that batch effects were minimized. The entire isolated RNA was reverse transcribed using the High Capacity cDNA Reverse Transcription Kit, and thus expressed TCRB transcripts were sequenced. For stem cell-like memory T cell samples, survey-depth immunoSEQ sequencing was used, averaging around 1 million total reads per sample. After sorted cells were lysed in RLT buffer, RNA was extracted with DNase-treated RNeasy Micro or Mini kits, with the choice depending on cell number. Each cell subset was processed separately to prevent cross-contamination, with patient and healthy donor samples processed together. The immunoSEQ multiplex PCR was used to amplify TCRB sequences from cDNA, generating 87-bp fragments that spanned the CDR3 region. Sequencing of the amplicons was performed on the Illumina HiSeq platform. The original pipeline was this. PCR bias was computationally corrected using synthetic template baselines, reads within Hamming distance 2 were collapsed, and singletons that could not be merged were discarded. Reads were aligned against IMGT so that V, D and J genes, CDR3 length and insertions or deletions at six rearrangement sites could be assigned. Within each subset, clonotype counts were normalized to sorted cell number, and only after that were true diversity and Gini coefficients computed with the tcR R package. The overlap coefficient, calculated on TCRB nucleotide sequences, was used to quantify repertoire sharing. TCRdb mirrors the immuneACCESS table, restricted to in-frame sequences. Some clones are absent from its copies; in checked studies, under half trace to an unresolved V gene, and the reason for the others is unknown. V and J calls and clone size follow that table, whereas D and trimming were derived from the DNA. The sample data list approximately 58,000 clones, and under 75% of these were observed just once. The top ten constitute under 0.35% of the sample.

The sequenced sample was stem cell memory CD4+ T cells from blood. Sample cell subset or site, as interpreted from the label and publication: stem cell-like memory CD4+ T cells. The rearranged segments are TRBV6-1 and TRBJ2-3; TRBD2 is possibly the D segment (5 matching bases). The receptor was isolated from a woman between 25 and 40 years old with type 1 diabetes. The DNA sequence is as follows: TGTGCCAGCACTAGTTCTGGAGCGGGCACAGATACGCAGTATTTT. Its protein is CASTSSGAGTDTQYF.